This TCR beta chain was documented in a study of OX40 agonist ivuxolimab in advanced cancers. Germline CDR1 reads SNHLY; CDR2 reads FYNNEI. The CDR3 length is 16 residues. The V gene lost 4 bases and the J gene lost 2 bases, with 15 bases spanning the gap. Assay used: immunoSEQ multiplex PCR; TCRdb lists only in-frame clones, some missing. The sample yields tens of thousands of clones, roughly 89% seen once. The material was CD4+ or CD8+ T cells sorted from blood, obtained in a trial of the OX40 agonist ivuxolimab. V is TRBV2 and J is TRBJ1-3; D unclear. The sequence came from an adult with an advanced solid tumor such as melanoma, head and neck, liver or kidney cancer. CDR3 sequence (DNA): TGTGCCAGCAGTGCTGGCGGGGAGACGGCTGGAAACACCATATATTTT. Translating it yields CASSAGGETAGNTIYF. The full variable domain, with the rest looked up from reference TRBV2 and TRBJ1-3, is EPEVTQTPSHQVTQMGQEVILRCVPISNHLYFYWYRQILGQKVEFLVSFYNNEISEKSEIFDDQFSVERPDGSNFTLKIRSTKLEDSAMYFCASSAGGETAGNTIYFGEGSWLTVV.